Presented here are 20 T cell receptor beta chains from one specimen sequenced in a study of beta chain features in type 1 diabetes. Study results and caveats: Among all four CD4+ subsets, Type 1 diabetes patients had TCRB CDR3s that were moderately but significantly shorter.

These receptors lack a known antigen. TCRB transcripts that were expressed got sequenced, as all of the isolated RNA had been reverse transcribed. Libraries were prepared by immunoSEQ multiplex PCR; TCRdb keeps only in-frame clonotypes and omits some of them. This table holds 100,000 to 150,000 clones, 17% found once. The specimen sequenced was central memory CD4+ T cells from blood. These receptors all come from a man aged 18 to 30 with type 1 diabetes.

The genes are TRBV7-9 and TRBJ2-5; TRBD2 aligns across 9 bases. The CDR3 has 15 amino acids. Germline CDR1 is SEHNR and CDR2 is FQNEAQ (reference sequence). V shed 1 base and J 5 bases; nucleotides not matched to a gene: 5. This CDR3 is CASSLGIAGVETQYF. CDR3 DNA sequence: TGTGCCAGCAGCTTAGGAATAGCGGGAGTGGAGACCCAGTACTTC.

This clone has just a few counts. CDR3 loop: CAWNRAVGKLFF. CDR3 coding DNA: TGTGCCTGGAACAGGGCTGTGGGAAAACTGTTTTTT. The gene calls are TRBV30 and TRBJ1-4; possibly TRBD1 for D (6 bases). V was trimmed by 4 bases and J by 10 bases, leaving 13 bases between them. The CDR3 covers 12 residues. In germline, CDR1 is GTSNPN, CDR2 SVGIG (reference sequence).

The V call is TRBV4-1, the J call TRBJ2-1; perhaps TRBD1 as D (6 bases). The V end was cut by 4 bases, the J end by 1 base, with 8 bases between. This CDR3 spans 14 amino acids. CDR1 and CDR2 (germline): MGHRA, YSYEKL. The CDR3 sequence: CASSPTGSYNEQFF. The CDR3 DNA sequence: TGCGCCAGCAGCCCAACAGGGTCCTACAATGAGCAGTTCTTC.

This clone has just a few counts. This CDR3 reads CASSQAGEVGQPQHF. Written as DNA, the CDR3 is TGTGCCAGCAGCCAAGCCGGCGAAGTAGGGCAGCCCCAGCATTTT. V is TRBV4-2 and J is TRBJ1-5; D gene unclear. The CDR3 has 15 amino acids. Per germline, CDR1 LGHNA and CDR2 YNFKEQ. With 1 base removed from V and 7 bases from J, the gap between germline ends came to 14 bases.

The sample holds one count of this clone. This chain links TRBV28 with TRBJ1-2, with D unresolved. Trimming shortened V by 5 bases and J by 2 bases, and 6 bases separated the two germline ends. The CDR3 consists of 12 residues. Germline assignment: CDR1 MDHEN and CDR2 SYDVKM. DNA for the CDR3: TGTGCCAGCAGTAACTCGAACTATGGCTACACCTTC. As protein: CASSNSNYGYTF.

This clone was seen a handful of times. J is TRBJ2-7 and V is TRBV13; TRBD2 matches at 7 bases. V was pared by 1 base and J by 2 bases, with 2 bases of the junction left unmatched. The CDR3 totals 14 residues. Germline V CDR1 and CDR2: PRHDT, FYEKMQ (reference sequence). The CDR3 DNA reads TGTGCCAGCAGCTTAGAGCGGGGACCCTACGAGCAGTACTTC. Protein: CASSLERGPYEQYF.

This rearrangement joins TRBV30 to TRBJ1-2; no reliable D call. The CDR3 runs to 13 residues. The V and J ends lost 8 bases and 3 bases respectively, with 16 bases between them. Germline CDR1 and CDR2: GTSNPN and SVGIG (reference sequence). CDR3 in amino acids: CAGNTDRHYGYTF. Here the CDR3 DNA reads TGTGCCGGAAACACAGACCGTCACTATGGCTACACCTTC.

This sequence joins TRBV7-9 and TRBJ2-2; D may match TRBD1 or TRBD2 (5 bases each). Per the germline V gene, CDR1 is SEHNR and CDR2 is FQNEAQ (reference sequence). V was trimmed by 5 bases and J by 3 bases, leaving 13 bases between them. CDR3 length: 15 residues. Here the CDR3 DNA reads TGTGCCAGCAGCGCGCCGGGACCAGACACCGGGGAGCTGTTTTTT. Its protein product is CASSAPGPDTGELFF. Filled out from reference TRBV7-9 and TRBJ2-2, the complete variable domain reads DTGVSQNPRHKITKRGQNVTFRCDPISEHNRLYWYRQTLGQGPEFLTYFQNEAQLEKSRLLSDRFSAERPKGSFSTLEIQRTEQGDSAMYLCASSAPGPDTGELFFGEGSRLTVL.

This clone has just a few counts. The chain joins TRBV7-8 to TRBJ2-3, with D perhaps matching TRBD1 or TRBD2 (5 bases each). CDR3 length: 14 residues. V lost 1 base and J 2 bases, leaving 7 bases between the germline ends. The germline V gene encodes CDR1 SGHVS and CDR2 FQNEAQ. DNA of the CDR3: TGTGCCAGCAGCTTAGTCGGGACCACAGATACGCAGTATTTT. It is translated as CASSLVGTTDTQYF.

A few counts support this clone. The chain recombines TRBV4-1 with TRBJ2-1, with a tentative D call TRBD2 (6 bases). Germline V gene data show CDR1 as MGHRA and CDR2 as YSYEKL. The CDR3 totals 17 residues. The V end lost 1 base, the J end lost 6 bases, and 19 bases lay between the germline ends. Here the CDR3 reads CASSQGGVSKRANEQFF. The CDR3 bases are TGCGCCAGCAGCCAAGGAGGGGTTTCGAAGCGGGCCAATGAGCAGTTCTTC.

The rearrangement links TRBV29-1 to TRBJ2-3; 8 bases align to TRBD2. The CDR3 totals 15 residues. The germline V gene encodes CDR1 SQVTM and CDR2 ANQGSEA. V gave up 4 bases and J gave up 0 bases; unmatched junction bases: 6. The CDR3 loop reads CSVVPASGSTDTQYF. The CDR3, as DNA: TGCAGCGTTGTCCCGGCTAGCGGGAGCACAGATACGCAGTATTTT.

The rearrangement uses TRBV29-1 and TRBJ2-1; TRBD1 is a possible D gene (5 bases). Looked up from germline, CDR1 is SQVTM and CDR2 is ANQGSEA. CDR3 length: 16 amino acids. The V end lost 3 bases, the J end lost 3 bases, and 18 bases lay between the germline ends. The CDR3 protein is CSVESSSGQNYNEQFF. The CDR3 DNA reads TGCAGCGTTGAGAGTTCTTCAGGGCAGAACTACAATGAGCAGTTCTTC.

CDR3 nucleotides: TGCAGCGTTGCAGGGGGCGGCAATCAGCCCCAGCATTTT. Its translation is CSVAGGGNQPQHF. The rearrangement links TRBV29-1 to TRBJ1-5; 8 bases map to TRBD1. This CDR3 is built from 13 residues. CDR1 SQVTM and CDR2 ANQGSEA come from the germline V gene. V lost 4 bases and J lost 2; bases outside the gene matches: 1.

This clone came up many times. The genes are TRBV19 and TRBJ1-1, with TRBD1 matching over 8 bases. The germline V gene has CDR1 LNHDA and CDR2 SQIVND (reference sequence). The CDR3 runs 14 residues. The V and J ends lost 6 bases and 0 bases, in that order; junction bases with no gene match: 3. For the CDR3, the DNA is TGTGCCAGTAGCCAGGACAGGGTGAACACTGAAGCTTTCTTT. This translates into CASSQDRVNTEAFF.

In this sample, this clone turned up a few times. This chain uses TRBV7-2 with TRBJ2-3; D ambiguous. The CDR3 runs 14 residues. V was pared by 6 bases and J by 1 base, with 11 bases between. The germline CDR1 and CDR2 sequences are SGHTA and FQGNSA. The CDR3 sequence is CASSKVAGTDTQYF. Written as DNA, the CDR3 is TGTGCCAGCAGTAAAGTCGCAGGCACAGATACGCAGTATTTT.

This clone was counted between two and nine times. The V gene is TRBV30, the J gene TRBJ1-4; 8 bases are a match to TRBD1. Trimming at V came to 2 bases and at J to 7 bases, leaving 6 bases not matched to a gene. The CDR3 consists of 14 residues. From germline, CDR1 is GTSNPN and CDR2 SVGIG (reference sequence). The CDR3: CAWSYQGASEKLFF. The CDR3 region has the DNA TGTGCCTGGAGTTACCAGGGGGCAAGTGAAAAACTGTTTTTT.

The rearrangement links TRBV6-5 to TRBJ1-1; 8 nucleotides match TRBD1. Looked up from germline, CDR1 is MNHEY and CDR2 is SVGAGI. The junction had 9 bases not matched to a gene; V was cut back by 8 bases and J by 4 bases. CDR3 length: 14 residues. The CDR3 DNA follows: TGTGCCAGCGGGTTAACAGGGGGAGGCACTGAAGCTTTCTTT. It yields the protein CASGLTGGGTEAFF.

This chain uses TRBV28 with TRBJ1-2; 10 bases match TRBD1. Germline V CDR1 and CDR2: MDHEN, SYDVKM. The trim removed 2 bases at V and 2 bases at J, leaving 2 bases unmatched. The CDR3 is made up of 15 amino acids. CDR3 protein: CASSLGDRGNYGYTF. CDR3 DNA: TGTGCCAGCAGTTTAGGGGACAGGGGAAACTATGGCTACACCTTC.

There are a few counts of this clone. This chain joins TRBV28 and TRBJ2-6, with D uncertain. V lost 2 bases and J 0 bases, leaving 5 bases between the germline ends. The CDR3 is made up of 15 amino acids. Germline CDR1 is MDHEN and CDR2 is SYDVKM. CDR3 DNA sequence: TGTGCCAGCAGTTTAATTTACTCTGGGGCCAACGTCCTGACTTTC. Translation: CASSLIYSGANVLTF. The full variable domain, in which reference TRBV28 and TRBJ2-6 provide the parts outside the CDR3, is DVKVTQSSRYLVKRTGEKVFLECVQDMDHENMFWYRQDPGLGLRLIYFSYDVKMKEKGDIPEGYSVSREKKERFSLILESASTNQTSMYLCASSLIYSGANVLTFGAGSRLTVL.

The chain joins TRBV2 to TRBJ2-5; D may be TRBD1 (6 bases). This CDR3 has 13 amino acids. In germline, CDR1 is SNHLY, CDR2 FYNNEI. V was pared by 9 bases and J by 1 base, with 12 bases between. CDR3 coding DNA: TGTGCCAGTCTCGACAGGATCCAAGAGACCCAGTACTTC. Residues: CASLDRIQETQYF.